This note documents a single T cell receptor (beta chain) sequence. No antigen is known for it. This entry is derived from a study of Ad26.COV2.S vaccination and SARS-CoV-2 variants. Findings and limits, study-wide: Post-vaccination breadth of spike-specific CD8+ and CD4+ T cell responses was reportedly substantial.

Described treatment: around 19 received Ad26.COV2.S at low or high dose, single or two shots; roughly five received placebo; per-sample allocation not given. All samples were drawn on day 63, counting from the first vaccine or placebo injection. The J segment lost 5 bases and the V segment lost 4 bases, leaving 5 bases of the junction unmatched. This CDR3 spans 15 amino acids. Germline loops: CDR1 SSHAT, CDR2 FNYEAQ (reference sequence). Sequencing used immunoSEQ multiplex PCR; TCRdb keeps in-frame clones, though not all of them. The sample shows over 400,000 clones, roughly 90% of them seen only once.

The source is a person aged 18-65 years who received the Ad26.COV2.S COVID-19 vaccine or a placebo. The chain recombines TRBV7-7 with TRBJ2-5; 12 bases agree with TRBD1. Sequenced material: peripheral blood, taken in a trial of Ad26.COV2.S vaccine versus placebo. The CDR3 sequence is CASSWGQGAQETQYF. CDR3 bases: TGTGCCAGCAGCTGGGGACAGGGGGCGCAGGAGACCCAGTACTTC.